This T cell receptor beta chain was sequenced for a study of T cells in Graves' hyperthyroidism and ophthalmopathy. Germline CDR1 MDHEN, CDR2 SYDVKM. V lost 8 bases to trimming and J lost 3 bases, with 4 bases between them. The CDR3 covers 10 residues. Diagnosis relied on clinical symptoms, serum thyroxine and TRAb, thyroid ultrasound and orbital computed tomography. PBMCs came from about 10 ml fresh peripheral blood. The investigators amplified TCR beta CDR3 regions from RNA transcripts. First-round RT-PCR of the TCR CDR3 relied on the HTBI primer set. TCRdb processed the multiplex PCR reads anew with MiXCR; each CDR3 protein has one entry. The sample carries about 410,000 distinct CDR3 sequences, about 15% recorded once. This clonotype appeared a few times. Its antigen is not known. Study-level points and caveats: Clonotypes that were expanded in thyroid above 0.001 mostly appeared in blood too. A model using 13 V-J features told ophthalmopathy apart from stable hyperthyroidism.

The chain has TRBV28 and TRBJ1-2; D is unclear. The TCR originated in a young man with Graves' ophthalmopathy. Sequencing was done on a sample of blood. The CDR3 bases are TGTGCCAGCGGCCACTATGGCTACACCTTC. The encoded protein is CASGHYGYTF.